The 20 T cell receptor beta chains presented below share a single source sample, sequenced in a study of early T cells in non-severe SARS-CoV-2 infection. Each CDR3 protein is one row after TCRdb ran MiXCR on the 5' RACE reads. The table records more than 45,000 distinct CDR3 sequences, 9.5% to 15% of them present only once. Source material: whole blood. These receptors were obtained from an adult who was a healthcare worker with PCR-confirmed SARS-CoV-2 infection or an uninfected control (not recorded which).

This clonotype was counted ten times or more. This sequence joins TRBV28 and TRBJ1-1; D uncertain. V was trimmed by 3 bases and J by 5 bases, leaving 13 bases between them. CDR3 size: 14 residues. Germline CDR1 reads MDHEN; CDR2 reads SYDVKM. As DNA, the CDR3 is TGTGCCAGCAGTTTGGAGTCAGCGAGAACTGAAGCTTTCTTT. Translating gives CASSLESARTEAFF.

This clonotype has more than one count but fewer than ten. This chain joins TRBV28 and TRBJ1-1, with D uncertain. Per germline, CDR1 MDHEN and CDR2 SYDVKM. Trimming cost V 5 bases and J 1 base, with 11 bases left between them. The CDR3 spans 14 residues. In nucleotides, the CDR3 is TGTGCCAGCAGTGTAGGCTTACAGAACACTGAAGCTTTCTTT. Its protein is CASSVGLQNTEAFF.

In its sample, this clonotype was seen many times. J is TRBJ2-1 and V is TRBV20-1, with TRBD1 matching 8 bases. V dropped 6 bases and J dropped 10; count of bases not matched to a gene: 17. This CDR3 has 15 amino acids. Germline V gene data show CDR1 as DFQATT and CDR2 as SNEGSKA (reference sequence). The CDR3 coding sequence is TGCAGTGCGTCTGCCCCGGGACAGGTGGTGGGGGAGCAGTTCTTC. Translated, it gives CSASAPGQVVGEQFF.

J is TRBJ2-3 and V is TRBV11-2; no clear D gene. V was pared by 5 bases and J by 0 bases, with 15 bases between. The CDR3 is 16 amino acids. Germline V gene sequence: CDR1 SGHAT, CDR2 FQNNGV. The CDR3 is CASSRPGGTSTDTQYF. The CDR3, as DNA: TGTGCCAGCAGCCGTCCGGGCGGAACTAGCACAGATACGCAGTATTTT.

The chain joins TRBV2 to TRBJ2-3; D perhaps matches TRBD1 (6 bases). There are 15 residues in the CDR3. V gave up 4 bases and J gave up 5 bases, with 16 bases separating them. Looked up from germline, CDR1 is SNHLY and CDR2 is FYNNEI. In DNA form, the CDR3 reads TGTGCCAGCAGTGTCCAGGGGCTCCCGGGAGATACGCAGTATTTT. Its protein is CASSVQGLPGDTQYF.

This clonotype was recorded a few times. The chain recombines TRBV12-3 or TRBV12-4 with TRBJ2-7; 7 positions match TRBD2. Trimming took 3 bases from V and 2 from J; bases not matched to a gene: 1. The CDR3 contains 13 residues. As DNA, the CDR3 is TGTGCCAGCAGTTTTGCGGGAGCCTACGAGCAGTACTTC. Amino acids: CASSFAGAYEQYF.

The rearrangement joins TRBV14 to TRBJ1-1; D unresolved. V lost 2 bases to trimming and J lost 3 bases, with 10 bases between them. This CDR3 comprises 14 residues. Germline V lookup: CDR1 SGHDN, CDR2 FVKESK. CDR3 loop: CASSQSAGYTEAFF. CDR3 coding DNA: TGTGCCAGCAGCCAATCCGCGGGGTACACTGAAGCTTTCTTT.

This chain joins TRBV29-1 and TRBJ2-7, with D perhaps matching TRBD2 (5 bases). V lost 1 base and J 2 bases, leaving 15 bases between the germline ends. The germline V gene encodes CDR1 SQVTM and CDR2 ANQGSEA. This CDR3 has 15 amino acids. The CDR3 DNA is TGCAGCGTTGAAGCCCCAAGAGGGCCTACCTACGAGCAGTACTTC. Protein product: CSVEAPRGPTYEQYF.

V usage is TRBV12-3 or TRBV12-4 and J usage is TRBJ2-1; TRBD2 agrees at 9 bases. The CDR3 sequence is 16 residues long. After removal of 5 bases from V and 2 bases from J, the junction contained 7 bases not matched to a gene. The CDR3 DNA follows: TGTGCCAGCAGTACTCATAGCGGGAGCCCCTACAATGAGCAGTTCTTC. Protein: CASSTHSGSPYNEQFF.

V gene TRBV29-1 combines with J gene TRBJ1-1; TRBD1 aligns across 8 bases. CDR1 is SQVTM and CDR2 is ANQGSEA in the germline V gene. Unmatched junction bases numbered 6, after V lost 7 bases and J lost 2 bases. This CDR3 spans 13 amino acids. The CDR3 loop reads CSGHGQGNTEAFF. In nucleotides, the CDR3 is TGCAGCGGACACGGACAGGGTAACACTGAAGCTTTCTTT.

This clonotype was detected only a few times. V is TRBV21-1 and J is TRBJ2-7; no check of the table's D call, TRBD1, against the DNA was made. TRBV21-1 is shown as a pseudogene. The CDR3 contains 15 residues. The CDR3 spells CASSKPGQGADEQYF. The CDR3, as DNA: TGTGCCAGCAGCAAACCGGGACAGGGGGCGGATGAGCAGTACTTC.

This clonotype was observed a few times. This sequence joins TRBV29-1 and TRBJ1-1, with D possibly matching TRBD1 (5 bases). CDR1 and CDR2 from the germline V gene are SQVTM and ANQGSEA. This CDR3 region has 14 residues. V lost 2 bases, J lost 0 bases, and 10 bases lay in between. The CDR3 loop reads CSVETSGMNTEAFF. For the CDR3, the DNA is TGCAGCGTTGAAACTTCAGGGATGAACACTGAAGCTTTCTTT.

This clonotype showed up just a few times. The chain links TRBV20-1 to TRBJ1-5, with 9 bases aligning to TRBD1. CDR3 length: 15 residues. The V and J ends lost 6 bases and 7 bases, in that order; junction bases with no gene match: 13. Germline-derived CDR1 and CDR2 are DFQATT and SNEGSKA (reference sequence). The chain's CDR3 is CSAPPPGTGRQPQHF. The CDR3 nucleotides read TGCAGTGCCCCTCCCCCCGGGACAGGGAGACAGCCCCAGCATTTT.

This clonotype was picked up a small number of times. J is TRBJ1-6 and V is TRBV20-1; tentatively, D is TRBD1 (6 bases). Germline-derived CDR1 and CDR2 are DFQATT and SNEGSKA (reference sequence). The length of the CDR3 is 15 residues. V dropped 0 bases and J dropped 11 bases, with 17 bases sitting between them. The CDR3, as DNA: TGCAGTGCTAGAGACAGGGGTCTCGTTATGACACCCCTCCACTTT. The encoded protein is CSARDRGLVMTPLHF.

This clonotype turned up a few times. The chain has TRBV29-1 and TRBJ1-1; weak D call: TRBD1 (5 bases). V shed 5 bases and J shed 3 bases, with 13 bases lying between them. The length of the CDR3 is 13 residues. The germline V gene encodes CDR1 SQVTM and CDR2 ANQGSEA. The CDR3 DNA reads as TGCAGCGTTTCAAAGGGGAGGGACACTGAAGCTTTCTTT. Its translation is CSVSKGRDTEAFF.

This clonotype was detected many times. CDR3 DNA sequence: TGTGCCAGCTCACCACTCATCACGGGGTCCTACGAGCAGTACTTC. It specifies CASSPLITGSYEQYF. The chain employs TRBV18 and TRBJ2-7; TRBD2 is a possible D gene (5 bases). Trimming removed 1 base from V and 1 base from J, with 11 bases in between. Per the germline V gene, CDR1 is KGHSH and CDR2 is LQKENI. This CDR3 has 15 residues.

This clonotype was counted ten times or more. This chain links TRBV18 with TRBJ1-5; D is possibly TRBD1 (5 bases). V was pared by 0 bases and J by 2 bases, with 11 bases between. From germline, CDR1 is KGHSH and CDR2 LQKENI. The CDR3 loop spans 16 amino acids. CDR3 protein: CASSPPTGTGNQPQHF. CDR3 DNA: TGTGCCAGCTCACCACCAACAGGTACAGGCAATCAGCCCCAGCATTTT. The full variable domain, in which reference TRBV18 and TRBJ1-5 provide the parts outside the CDR3, is NAGVMQNPRHLVRRRGQEARLRCSPMKGHSHVYWYRQLPEEGLKFMVYLQKENIIDESGMPKERFSAEFPKEGPSILRIQQVVRGDSAAYFCASSPPTGTGNQPQHFGDGTRLSIL.

This clonotype was counted at least ten times. The chain carries TRBV7-2 and TRBJ2-1, with D possibly matching TRBD2 (6 bases). This CDR3 spans 17 amino acids. Germline V gene lookup returns CDR1 SGHTA and CDR2 FQGNSA. V was cut by 1 base and J by 3 bases, with 16 bases left in between. This CDR3 is CASSLGRGRTYYNEQFF. The DNA of the CDR3 is TGTGCCAGCAGCTTAGGGAGAGGGAGGACCTACTACAATGAGCAGTTCTTC.

This clonotype was counted only a few times. The rearrangement uses TRBV20-1 and TRBJ2-1, with D hard to call. Germline lookup yields CDR1 DFQATT and CDR2 SNEGSKA (reference sequence). Trimming left V 0 bases short and J 0 bases short, with 9 bases between. The CDR3 consists of 15 residues. The CDR3 loop reads CSARDKSYSYNEQFF. The CDR3 nucleotides are TGCAGTGCTAGAGATAAGTCCTACTCCTACAATGAGCAGTTCTTC.

This clonotype has a handful of counts. The chain uses TRBV11-3 and TRBJ2-1; 7 nucleotides align to TRBD2. V lost 5 bases, J lost 3 bases, and 1 base stayed unmatched. In germline, CDR1 is SGHNT, CDR2 YENEEA. This CDR3 has 13 amino acids. In DNA form, the CDR3 reads TGTGCCAGCAGCGGGAGGGGCTACAATGAGCAGTTCTTC. It codes for CASSGRGYNEQFF.